This TCR beta chain was recorded in a study of T cells in Graves' hyperthyroidism and ophthalmopathy. Study-wide findings and caveats: The majority of expanded thyroid clonotypes above 0.001 also appeared in blood.

Researchers took RNA transcripts and amplified the TCR beta CDR3 regions from them. HTBI primers were employed in a first-round RT-PCR of the TCR CDR3. TCRdb independently ran MiXCR on the multiplex PCR reads; one entry per CDR3 protein. In the table there are hundreds of thousands of distinct CDR3 sequences, roughly 45% of which are singletons. The CDR3 spans 11 residues. V was clipped by 2 bases and J by 6 bases, with 5 bases between them. Per the germline V gene, CDR1 is SGHTA and CDR2 is FQGNSA. This clonotype was seen at least ten times. The target antigen is unknown. This chain links TRBV7-2 with TRBJ2-7; D call uncertain. This receptor was taken from an adult man with Graves' disease, either hyperthyroidism or ophthalmopathy (not recorded which). Sequencing was performed on peripheral blood or thyroid tissue (not recorded which). CDR3 nucleotides: TGTGCCAGCAGCTTATCCCCCGAGCAGTACTTC. Protein product: CASSLSPEQYF.